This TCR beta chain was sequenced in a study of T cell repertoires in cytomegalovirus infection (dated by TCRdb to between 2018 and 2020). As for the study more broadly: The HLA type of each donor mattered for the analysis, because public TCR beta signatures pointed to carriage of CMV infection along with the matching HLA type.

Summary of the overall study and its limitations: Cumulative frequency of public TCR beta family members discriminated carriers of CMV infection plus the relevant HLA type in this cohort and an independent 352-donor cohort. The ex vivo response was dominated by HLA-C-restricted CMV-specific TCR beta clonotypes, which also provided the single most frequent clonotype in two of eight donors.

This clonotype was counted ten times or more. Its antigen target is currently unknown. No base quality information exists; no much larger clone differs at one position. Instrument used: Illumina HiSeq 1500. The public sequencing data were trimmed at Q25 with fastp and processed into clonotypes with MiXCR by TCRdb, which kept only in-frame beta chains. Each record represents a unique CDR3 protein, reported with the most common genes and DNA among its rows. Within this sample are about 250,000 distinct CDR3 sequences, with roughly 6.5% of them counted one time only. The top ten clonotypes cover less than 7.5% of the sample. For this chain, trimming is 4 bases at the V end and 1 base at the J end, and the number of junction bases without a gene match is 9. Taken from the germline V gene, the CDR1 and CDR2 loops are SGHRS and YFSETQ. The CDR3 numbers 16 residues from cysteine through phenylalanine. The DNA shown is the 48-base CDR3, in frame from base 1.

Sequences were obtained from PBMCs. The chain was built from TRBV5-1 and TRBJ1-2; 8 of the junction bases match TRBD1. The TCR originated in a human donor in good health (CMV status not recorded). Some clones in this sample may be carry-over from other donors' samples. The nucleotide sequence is TGCGCCAGCAGCGGCATCGGACAGGGATTTAACTATGGCTACACCTTC. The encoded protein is CASSGIGQGFNYGYTF.